Below are 14 T cell receptor beta chains sequenced from a single sample in a study of T cells after posttransplantation cyclophosphamide (dated by TCRdb to the mid-2010s). The library was generated by the immunoSEQ multiplex PCR assay. TCRdb provides this immuneACCESS table in a form limited to in-frame rearrangements. Some clones are lacking; in checked studies, under half of them reflect an unresolved V gene, and why the rest are absent is not known. Listed for this sample are around 39,000 clones, none observed only a single time. The ten largest clones capture roughly 1.1% of the sample. The sample taken for sequencing was PBMCs. The receptors originated from a girl aged 5 to 17 in good health, CMV-negative, and a related stem cell transplant donor.

This clone came up many times. V and J are TRBV28 and TRBJ2-7, with 8 bases that match TRBD1. Germline CDR1 and CDR2: MDHEN and SYDVKM. CDR3 length: 14 residues. The trim removed 0 bases at V and 7 bases at J, leaving 5 bases unmatched. The CDR3 DNA reads TGTGCCAGCAGTTTATGGACAGGGGTAAAGGAGCAGTACTTC. Translated, it gives CASSLWTGVKEQYF. Full variable domain (remainder filled in from reference TRBV28 and TRBJ2-7): DVKVTQSSRYLVKRTGEKVFLECVQDMDHENMFWYRQDPGLGLRLIYFSYDVKMKEKGDIPEGYSVSREKKERFSLILESASTNQTSMYLCASSLWTGVKEQYFGPGTRLTVT.

The V and J genes are TRBV9 and TRBJ1-2, with 7 bases matching TRBD1. Germline V gives CDR1 SGDLS, CDR2 YYNGEE. The CDR3 has 14 amino acids. Germline trimming cut 6 bases from V and 2 bases from J; bases unmatched to any gene: 7. CDR3 in amino acids: CASTQTGTNYGYTF. Written as DNA, the CDR3 is TGTGCCAGCACCCAGACAGGGACGAACTATGGCTACACCTTC.

V gene TRBV28 combines with J gene TRBJ2-3; 7 nucleotides align to TRBD2. Losses at the gene ends were 5 bases for V and 14 bases for J; bases not matched to a gene: 13. CDR1 is MDHEN and CDR2 is SYDVKM in the germline V gene. The CDR3 length is 13 residues. The CDR3 DNA reads TGTGCCAGCAGTCCCCTAGTGGGGGGGAGGGGGTATTTT. Amino acid sequence: CASSPLVGGRGYF.

In its sample, this clone was seen a few times. V is TRBV7-2 and J is TRBJ2-3, with D possibly being TRBD2 (5 bases). The CDR3 is 17 amino acids. Germline-derived CDR1 and CDR2 are SGHTA and FQGNSA. The V and J ends lost 2 bases and 5 bases respectively, with 20 bases between them. The CDR3 spells CASSLSGNRWAGDTQYF. DNA for the CDR3: TGTGCCAGCAGCTTATCGGGGAATCGATGGGCGGGAGATACGCAGTATTTT.

This clone was detected many times. The V gene is TRBV4-1, the J gene TRBJ2-1; 9 bases are a match to TRBD2. Germline trimming cut 1 base from V and 3 bases from J; bases unmatched to any gene: 4. The CDR3 is 16 residues long. Germline V gene data show CDR1 as MGHRA and CDR2 as YSYEKL. The CDR3 is CASSQALAGFYNEQFF. The CDR3 coding sequence is TGCGCCAGCAGCCAAGCCCTAGCGGGATTCTACAATGAGCAGTTCTTC.

The gene calls are TRBV18 and TRBJ1-2, with 8 bases identical to TRBD1. The CDR3 spans 13 residues. CDR1 and CDR2 from the germline V gene are KGHSH and LQKENI. V lost 3 bases and J lost 7; bases outside the gene matches: 4. The CDR3 sequence is CASSPATGVGYTF. CDR3 coding DNA: TGTGCCAGCTCACCCGCGACAGGGGTTGGCTACACCTTC.

This chain joins TRBV13 and TRBJ2-7; D uncertain. Trimming shortened V by 5 bases and J by 0 bases, and 5 bases separated the two germline ends. This CDR3 is built from 12 residues. CDR1 and CDR2 from the germline V gene are PRHDT and FYEKMQ (reference sequence). DNA of the CDR3: TGTGCCAGCAGCCCACTCTCCTACGAGCAGTACTTC. This translates into CASSPLSYEQYF.

In its sample, this clone was seen many times. This specimen includes other DNA sequences encoding the same CDR3. V is TRBV18 and J is TRBJ1-5; 7 positions match TRBD1. Per germline, CDR1 KGHSH and CDR2 LQKENI. CDR3 length: 17 amino acids. Losses at the gene ends were 3 bases for V and 0 bases for J; bases not matched to a gene: 8. The CDR3 is CASSPSRDRLSNQPQHF. For the CDR3, the DNA is TGTGCCAGCTCACCTAGTAGGGACAGACTTAGCAATCAGCCCCAGCATTTT.

This clone was observed many times. The J gene is TRBJ2-7, the V gene TRBV18; 12 bases are a match to TRBD2. This CDR3 has 15 residues. V lost 6 bases to trimming and J lost 7 bases; unmatched junction nucleotides: 10. The germline gives CDR1 KGHSH, CDR2 LQKENI. The DNA of the CDR3 is TGTGCCAGCTCGATAGGGACTAGCGGGCCAGGTGAGCAGTACTTC. Translation gives CASSIGTSGPGEQYF. The complete variable domain, with remaining parts taken from reference TRBV18 and TRBJ2-7, reads NAGVMQNPRHLVRRRGQEARLRCSPMKGHSHVYWYRQLPEEGLKFMVYLQKENIIDESGMPKERFSAEFPKEGPSILRIQQVVRGDSAAYFCASSIGTSGPGEQYFGPGTRLTVT.

This clone was counted at least ten times. CDR3 residues: CASSFGLASYEQYF. DNA of the CDR3: TGCGCCAGCAGCTTTGGGCTGGCTTCCTACGAGCAGTACTTC. V and J are TRBV5-1 and TRBJ2-7, with D unresolved. The CDR3 runs 14 residues. Trimming took 2 bases from V and 1 from J, leaving 10 bases between them. CDR1 is SGHRS and CDR2 is YFSETQ in the germline V gene.

Ten or more counts support this clone. The chain has TRBV28 and TRBJ1-2; a possible D gene is TRBD1 (6 bases). The CDR3 covers 16 residues. Deletions cut 2 bases from V and 4 bases from J, with 17 bases between. CDR1 is MDHEN and CDR2 is SYDVKM in the germline V gene. The CDR3: CASSLPSGGPFYGYTF. The CDR3 DNA reads as TGTGCCAGCAGTTTACCTTCGGGGGGGCCCTTCTATGGCTACACCTTC.

Ten or more counts support this clone. Here the CDR3 reads CASSPLDLDSPLHF. CDR3 coding DNA: TGTGCCAGCTCACCACTTGATCTAGACTCACCCCTCCACTTT. The chain carries TRBV18 and TRBJ1-6; D is ambiguous. CDR1 KGHSH and CDR2 LQKENI come from the germline V gene. The ends were cut back, 1 base at V and 10 bases at J, with 11 bases in the middle. This CDR3 is 14 amino acids long.

The sample holds a few counts of this clone. The chain links TRBV9 to TRBJ2-7, with D possibly matching TRBD1 (6 bases). Germline CDR1 SGDLS, CDR2 YYNGEE. Trimming removed 4 bases from V and 7 bases from J, with 21 bases in between. This CDR3 has 15 amino acids. CDR3 amino acids: CASSLHSTPTGEQYF. CDR3 DNA sequence: TGTGCCAGCAGCTTACACAGTACCCCCACAGGGGAGCAGTACTTC.

The chain employs TRBV7-3 and TRBJ2-1; 13 bases map to TRBD2. V trimming: 5 bases; J trimming: 4 bases; junction bases outside the gene matches: 5. This CDR3 is 16 amino acids long. Germline CDR1 and CDR2: SGHTA and FQGTGA. The CDR3 region is CASSTRTSGGYNEQFF. DNA of the CDR3: TGTGCCAGCAGCACCCGGACTAGCGGGGGTTACAATGAGCAGTTCTTC. The full variable domain, rest sourced from reference TRBV7-3 and TRBJ2-1, is GAGVSQTPSNKVTEKGKYVELRCDPISGHTALYWYRQSLGQGPEFLIYFQGTGAADDSGLPNDRFFAVRPEGSVSTLKIQRTERGDSAVYLCASSTRTSGGYNEQFFGPGTRLTVL.